This record looks at one T cell receptor (beta chain) sequence and its context. The table came from immunoSEQ multiplex PCR; TCRdb's copy has only in-frame clones and leaves some out. The sample records approximately 500,000 clones, approximately 91% being singletons. These data originate in a study of blood T cell repertoires in COVID-19. CDR3 length: 13 residues. Looked up from germline, CDR1 is SNHLY and CDR2 is FYNNEI. Trimming took 1 base from V and 8 from J, leaving 9 bases between them. This TCR was recovered from a woman in her 50s with COVID-19, enrolled during active disease. The sample comprised peripheral blood. The genes are TRBV2 and TRBJ2-1; D gene ambiguous. CDR3 in amino acids: CASSEGFGDEQFF. In DNA form, the CDR3 reads TGTGCCAGCAGTGAAGGGTTCGGTGATGAGCAGTTCTTC.